The source of this T cell receptor beta chain is a study of shared T cell receptors in the human thymus. The method was immunoSEQ multiplex PCR; TCRdb's version includes in-frame clones alone and lacks a portion of them. This table has more than 550,000 clones, about 89% appearing once. This clone was detected only once. Germline lookup yields CDR1 PRHDT and CDR2 FYEKMQ (reference sequence). V was trimmed by 5 bases and J by 2 bases, leaving 15 bases between them. This CDR3 is built from 15 residues. The same data also contributed to another study, on human thymus T cells. That study adds: Resections removed during corrective heart surgery provided the thymus tissue used. Apparent skewing of V and J gene usage characterized both thymic and blood repertoires.

Sequenced input: thymocytes. The source is a boy younger than two with a congenital heart defect. V gene TRBV13 combines with J gene TRBJ1-2; D ambiguous. The CDR3 nucleotides read TGTGCCAGCAGCCGAACACGGGGATACAACTATGGCTACACCTTC. This encodes CASSRTRGYNYGYTF.